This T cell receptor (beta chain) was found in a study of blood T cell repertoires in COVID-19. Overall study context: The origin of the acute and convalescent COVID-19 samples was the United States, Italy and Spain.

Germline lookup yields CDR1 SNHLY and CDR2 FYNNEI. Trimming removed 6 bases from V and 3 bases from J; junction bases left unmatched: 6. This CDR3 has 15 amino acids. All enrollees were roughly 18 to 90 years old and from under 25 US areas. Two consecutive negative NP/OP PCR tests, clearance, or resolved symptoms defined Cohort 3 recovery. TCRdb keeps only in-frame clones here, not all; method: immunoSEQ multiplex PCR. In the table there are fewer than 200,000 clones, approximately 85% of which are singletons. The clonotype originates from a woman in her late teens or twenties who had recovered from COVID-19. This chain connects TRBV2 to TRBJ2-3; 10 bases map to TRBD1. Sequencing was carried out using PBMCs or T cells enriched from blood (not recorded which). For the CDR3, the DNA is TGTGCCAGCAGCCATGGACAGGGGGGGACAGATACGCAGTATTTT. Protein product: CASSHGQGGTDTQYF.